This passage covers 12 T cell receptor beta chains from one sample sequenced in a study of T cells in Graves' hyperthyroidism and ophthalmopathy. RNA transcripts gave rise to amplified TCR beta CDR3 regions. The study used the HTBI primer set for a first-round RT-PCR of the TCR CDR3. TCRdb fed the multiplex PCR reads into MiXCR, producing one record per CDR3 protein. This table has about 270,000 distinct CDR3 sequences, around 26% appearing once. The sequenced material came from blood. The source is a woman aged 40-49 years with Graves' ophthalmopathy.

There are a few counts of this clonotype. A much larger clone sits a single nucleotide away, making a read error possible. The V call is TRBV6-4, the J call TRBJ1-2; 11 bases agree with TRBD1. CDR1 and CDR2 from the germline V gene are MRHNA and SNTAGT. The CDR3 is made up of 17 amino acids. The CDR3 DNA sequence: TGTTCCAGCAGGGGTAAAAGGGTGGGACAGGGGGTCTATGGCTACACCTTC. This translates into CSSRGKRVGQGVYGYTF.

This clonotype was observed at least ten times. The rearrangement uses TRBV18 and TRBJ1-5, with a tentative D call TRBD1 (5 bases). Per germline, CDR1 KGHSH and CDR2 LQKENI. Trimming pared 2 bases from V and 0 bases from J, leaving 8 bases between. The CDR3 sequence is 15 residues long. The CDR3 here is CASSPRGPSNQPQHF. The CDR3 DNA sequence: TGTGCCAGCTCACCAAGGGGTCCTAGCAATCAGCCCCAGCATTTT. Full variable domain (rest looked up from reference TRBV18 and TRBJ1-5): NAGVMQNPRHLVRRRGQEARLRCSPMKGHSHVYWYRQLPEEGLKFMVYLQKENIIDESGMPKERFSAEFPKEGPSILRIQQVVRGDSAAYFCASSPRGPSNQPQHFGDGTRLSIL.

In its sample, this clonotype was seen many times. The CDR3 region is CASSQERGGRKDTGELFF. The CDR3 DNA reads TGTGCCAGCAGCCAAGAAAGGGGGGGGCGTAAGGACACCGGGGAGCTGTTTTTT. The chain recombines TRBV3-1 with TRBJ2-2; perhaps TRBD2 as D (7 bases). The germline V and J ends were trimmed by 0 bases and 3 bases, with 17 bases remaining between them. This CDR3 has 18 residues. The germline gives CDR1 LGHDT, CDR2 YNNKEL (reference sequence).

This clonotype was detected ten times or more. V and J are TRBV29-1 and TRBJ2-1; D gene unclear. This CDR3 has 13 residues. Germline V gene lookup returns CDR1 SQVTM and CDR2 ANQGSEA. Deletions cut 6 bases from V and 5 bases from J, with 14 bases between. The CDR3 nucleotides read TGCAGCGTAGCCGCTCTCCGGGACAATGAGCAGTTCTTC. Translated: CSVAALRDNEQFF.

In this sample, this clonotype turned up many times. It may be a read error: a sequence one base away is much more abundant. The CDR3 loop is CASSELGTGGYGCTF. CDR3 nucleotides: TGTGCCAGCAGTGAATTGGGCACAGGCGGCTATGGCTGCACCTTC. The rearrangement uses TRBV6-1 and TRBJ1-2; perhaps TRBD1 as D (5 bases). The CDR3 is 15 residues long. Germline assignment: CDR1 MNHNS and CDR2 SASEGT.

The V call is TRBV6-2 or TRBV6-3, the J call TRBJ1-3, with no clear D. Germline-derived CDR1 and CDR2 are MNHEY and SVGEGT. V shed 2 bases and J shed 5 bases, with 7 bases lying between them. CDR3 length: 13 amino acids. The CDR3, as DNA: TGTGCCAGCAGTTACAACAGAAGAAACACCATATATTTT. Amino acids: CASSYNRRNTIYF.

The chain joins TRBV19 to TRBJ1-3; unclear D gene. The CDR3 runs to 17 residues. Germline V gene lookup returns CDR1 LNHDA and CDR2 SQIVND (reference sequence). The V end lost 5 bases, the J end lost 0 bases, and 17 bases lay between the germline ends. This chain's CDR3 is CASSHESPASSGNTIYF. The CDR3 nucleotides are TGTGCCAGTAGTCATGAATCTCCGGCCTCCTCTGGAAACACCATATATTTT.

This clonotype was detected many times. The chain combines TRBV30 with TRBJ1-2, with 8 bases matching TRBD1. CDR3 length equals 14 residues. The trim removed 2 bases at V and 4 bases at J, leaving 6 bases unmatched. Germline V gene lookup returns CDR1 GTSNPN and CDR2 SVGIG (reference sequence). CDR3 in DNA: TGTGCCTGGAGTCCCACAGGGGGTGGCTATGGCTACACCTTC. It translates to CAWSPTGGGYGYTF.

There are many counts of this clonotype. The rearrangement uses TRBV4-1 and TRBJ1-2; TRBD1 matches at 7 bases. Per the germline V gene, CDR1 is MGHRA and CDR2 is YSYEKL. Unmatched junction bases numbered 10, after V lost 2 bases and J lost 1 base. This CDR3 spans 17 amino acids. The CDR3 DNA reads TGCGCCAGCAGCCAACCTCGGGACAGCACATTTAACTATGGCTACACCTTC. Protein sequence: CASSQPRDSTFNYGYTF.

The chain carries TRBV12-3 or TRBV12-4 and TRBJ2-7, with D tentatively TRBD1 (5 bases). The CDR3 runs 14 residues. The germline V and J ends were trimmed by 3 bases and 2 bases, with 11 bases remaining between them. CDR3 region: CASSLQGMTYEQYF. The CDR3, as DNA: TGTGCCAGCAGTTTGCAGGGAATGACCTACGAGCAGTACTTC.

The J gene is TRBJ2-5, the V gene TRBV28; tentatively, D is TRBD1 or TRBD2 (6 bases each). CDR1 and CDR2 (germline): MDHEN, SYDVKM. V shed 5 bases and J shed 7 bases, with 23 bases lying between them. This CDR3 has 16 residues. The DNA for the CDR3 is TGTGCCAGCAGTCCCCTAGGGGGGTCCCGAACGGGGACCCAGTACTTC. Translated, it gives CASSPLGGSRTGTQYF.

Note on this clonotype: One base away lies a much larger clone, so this may be a sequencing read error. V usage is TRBV15 and J usage is TRBJ2-2, with 7 bases identical to TRBD2. CDR3 size: 17 residues. CDR1 is LNHNV, CDR2 YYDKDF, per germline (reference sequence). The trim removed 2 bases at V and 7 bases at J, leaving 13 bases unmatched. The CDR3 protein is CATSRLTRRERGGELFF. For the CDR3, the DNA is TGTGCCACCAGCAGATTGACTAGGCGGGAGAGGGGCGGGGAGCTGTTTTTT.